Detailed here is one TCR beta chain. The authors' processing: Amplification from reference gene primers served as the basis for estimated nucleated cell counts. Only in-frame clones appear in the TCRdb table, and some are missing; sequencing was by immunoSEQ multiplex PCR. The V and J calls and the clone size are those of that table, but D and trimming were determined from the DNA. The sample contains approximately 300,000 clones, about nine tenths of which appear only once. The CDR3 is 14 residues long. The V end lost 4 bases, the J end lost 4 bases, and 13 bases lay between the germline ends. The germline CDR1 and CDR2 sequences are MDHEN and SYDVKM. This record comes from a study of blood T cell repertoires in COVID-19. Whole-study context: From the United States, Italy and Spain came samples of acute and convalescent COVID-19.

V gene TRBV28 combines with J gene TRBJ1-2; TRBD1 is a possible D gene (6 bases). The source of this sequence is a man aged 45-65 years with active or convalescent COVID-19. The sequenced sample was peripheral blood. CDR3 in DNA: TGTGCCAGCAGTTCACAGGGTATCGTCTATGGCTACACCTTC. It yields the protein CASSSQGIVYGYTF.